The 13 T cell receptor beta chains below all came from one sample that was sequenced in a study of Graves' ophthalmopathy and Graves' hyperthyroidism. Amplifying from RNA transcripts, the study obtained TCR beta CDR3 regions. After a first-round RT-PCR with HTBI primers, a second-round multiplex PCR was run. TCRdb redid the calling of the multiplex PCR reads with MiXCR, one entry per CDR3 protein. The sample includes about 590,000 distinct CDR3 sequences, 35% to 45% seen only once; the top ten take around 4.6%. Material for sequencing was peripheral blood or thyroid tissue (not recorded which). All receptors derive from an adult man with Graves' hyperthyroidism.

The chain has TRBV29-1 and TRBJ1-1; D is perhaps TRBD1 (6 bases). CDR1 and CDR2 from the germline V gene are SQVTM and ANQGSEA. V lost 7 bases and J lost 8, with 14 bases in between. The CDR3 sequence is 11 residues long. This CDR3 reads CSALPQGEAFF. CDR3 bases: TGCAGCGCTCTACCCCAGGGGGAAGCTTTCTTT. Combining the CDR3 with reference TRBV29-1 and TRBJ1-1 gives the whole variable domain SAVISQKPSRDICQRGTSLTIQCQVDSQVTMMFWYRQQPGQSLTLIATANQGSEATYESGFVIDKFPISRPNLTFSTLTVSNMSPEDSSIYLCSALPQGEAFFGQGTRLTVV.

The chain uses TRBV7-9 and TRBJ2-7, with 7 bases lining up with TRBD1. The J call may be mistaken, given a closer DNA end match to TRBJ2-1. This CDR3 contains 17 residues. CDR1 is SEHNR and CDR2 is FQNEAQ in the germline V gene (reference sequence). This chain's CDR3 is CASSPVWAGGTGNEQFF. In DNA, the CDR3 is TGTGCCAGCAGCCCGGTCTGGGCAGGGGGTACGGGGAATGAGCAGTTCTTC.

For this clonotype: Possible read error: a much larger clone is one base away. J is TRBJ1-1 and V is TRBV3-1; D not certain. The CDR3 is made up of 12 amino acids. The V gene's germline CDR1 is LGHDT and CDR2 YNNKEL (reference sequence). The CDR3 DNA sequence: TGTGCCAGCAGCCAAGGCTCAGACGAAGCTTACTTT. Translating it yields CASSQGSDEAYF.

As concerns this clonotype: Germline is not matched at one junction end, which may reflect a read error. The chain links TRBV6-5 to TRBJ1-4, with D possibly matching TRBD1 (6 bases). CDR3 size: 15 residues. Germline CDR1 MNHEY, CDR2 SVGAGI. The CDR3 DNA sequence: TGTGCCAGCGGGGGGACACCTGCAACTAATGAAAAACTGCTTTTT. The encoded protein is CASGGTPATNEKLLF.

The table lists this clonotype with many counts. In nucleotides, the CDR3 is TGTGCCAGCAGCCCGGGGACTAGCAGGACCTACGAGCAGTACTTC. Encoded protein: CASSPGTSRTYEQYF. The chain carries TRBV5-8 and TRBJ2-7; 9 bases are shared with TRBD2. The ends lost 4 bases at V and 2 bases at J; junction bases unmatched: 7. Germline assignment: CDR1 SGHTS and CDR2 YDEGEE. The CDR3 runs 15 residues.

A few counts support this clonotype. V gene TRBV29-1 combines with J gene TRBJ1-1; D is uncertain. The germline V and J ends were trimmed by 3 bases and 2 bases, with 10 bases remaining between them. The germline gives CDR1 SQVTM, CDR2 ANQGSEA. The CDR3 consists of 13 residues. CDR3 DNA sequence: TGCAGCGTTGACCCGGGTATTAACACTGAAGCTTTCTTT. Protein: CSVDPGINTEAFF.

This clonotype was found many times. This rearrangement joins TRBV14 to TRBJ2-7; no clear D. Germline V gives CDR1 SGHDN, CDR2 FVKESK. V was pared by 3 bases and J by 2 bases, with 11 bases between. This CDR3 is built from 14 residues. CDR3 coding DNA: TGTGCCAGCAGCCACGTTTCTGAAACCTACGAGCAGTACTTC. This encodes CASSHVSETYEQYF.

This clonotype showed up many times. In DNA, the CDR3 is TGCGCCAGCAGCCGGGGTGGCGGGGGCCCCTACGAGCAGTACTTC. Protein sequence: CASSRGGGGPYEQYF. J is TRBJ2-7 and V is TRBV5-1; maybe TRBD2 (7 bases). Germline CDR1 reads SGHRS; CDR2 reads YFSETQ. The CDR3 loop spans 15 amino acids. Trimming took 4 bases from V and 2 from J, leaving 16 bases between them.

This clonotype was detected many times. The CDR3 DNA follows: TGTGCCAGCAGCTCACTCGGACAGGGTTCGGGGGCCAACGTCCTGACTTTC. It translates to CASSSLGQGSGANVLTF. The chain couples TRBV7-9 to TRBJ2-6, with 8 bases lining up with TRBD1. The CDR3 is 17 amino acids. Germline CDR1 and CDR2: SEHNR and FQNEAQ (reference sequence). The J segment lost 4 bases and the V segment lost 4 bases, leaving 9 bases of the junction unmatched.

This chain uses TRBV2 with TRBJ2-7; 8 bases are shared with TRBD1. The CDR3 loop spans 13 amino acids. V lost 5 bases to trimming and J lost 6 bases; unmatched junction nucleotides: 6. The germline CDR1 and CDR2 sequences are SNHLY and FYNNEI. Written as DNA, the CDR3 is TGTGCCAGCAGTAATCGGGACAGGACCGAGCAGTACTTC. This codes for CASSNRDRTEQYF. Together with reference TRBV2 and TRBJ2-7, the CDR3 gives the full variable domain: EPEVTQTPSHQVTQMGQEVILRCVPISNHLYFYWYRQILGQKVEFLVSFYNNEISEKSEIFDDQFSVERPDGSNFTLKIRSTKLEDSAMYFCASSNRDRTEQYFGPGTRLTVT.

The table lists this clonotype with many counts. The chain employs TRBV11-1 and TRBJ2-7; tentative D call: TRBD2 (6 bases). V was shortened by 7 bases and J by 6 bases, with 13 bases between the two germline ends. The CDR3 has 12 residues. Germline values: CDR1 SGHAT, CDR2 FQDESV (reference sequence). CDR3 amino acids: CASTDYRSEQYF. Written as DNA, the CDR3 is TGTGCCAGCACGGACTATCGTAGCGAGCAGTACTTC.

The chain combines TRBV2 with TRBJ2-7, with TRBD2 matching 8 bases. Germline CDR1 SNHLY, CDR2 FYNNEI. V lost 6 bases, J lost 7 bases, and 8 bases stayed unmatched. The CDR3 is 13 residues long. CDR3 DNA sequence: TGTGCCAGCAGCGGGGGGGACTACAATGAGCAGTACTTC. Its protein product is CASSGGDYNEQYF.

This clonotype appeared once. V gene TRBV27 combines with J gene TRBJ1-4; the D gene is possibly TRBD1 (6 bases). The CDR3 has 15 amino acids. The V gene lost 0 bases and the J gene lost 4 bases, with 9 bases spanning the gap. The germline CDR1 and CDR2 sequences are MNHEY and SMNVEV (reference sequence). The CDR3 spells CASSLSYRVNEKLFF. The CDR3 DNA follows: TGTGCCAGCAGTTTATCGTACAGGGTTAATGAAAAACTGTTTTTT.